This TCR beta chain is from a study of TIL therapy for anti-PD-1-resistant metastatic lung cancer (dated by TCRdb to the early 2020s). About the investigation overall: Tumors were harvested before any PD-1/PD-L1 blockade; patients then received nivolumab, and those progressing received lymphodepletion, expanded TIL infusion and IL-2. Enrolled patients had a median age of 54 years (range roughly 35-85) and a median tumor PD-L1 proportion score of 6% to 6.5%. Most of the cohort had lung adenocarcinoma, including a handful of EGFR-mutant tumors and two ALK-rearranged tumors, and half of the patients were either current or former smokers. A median non-synonymous tumor mutation burden of under 1.9 mutations per megabase was determined across the cohort by whole-exome sequencing. Tumor and peripheral blood T cell receptor beta sequencing was used to track clonotypes across tumor, expanded TIL product and serial blood samples.

This clone turned up a few times. Its cognate antigen has yet to be identified. No per-base quality is available; no much larger clone lies one base away. General conclusions and limits of the study: Clonotypes from the infused TIL partially replaced the baseline peripheral repertoire and then declined over months, and persistence showed no apparent association with response. Generalizability was limited because the cohort was highly selected, with more treatment-naive, never-smoker and oncogene-addicted patients included than is typical. The study protocol defined all tumor marker inferences as exploratory.

V has 0 bases trimmed and J has 5 bases trimmed; junction bases matching no gene number 13. Taken from cysteine to phenylalanine, the CDR3 has 19 residues. The CDR3 DNA has 57 bases and is translated from base 1. The CDR1 and CDR2 encoded by the germline V gene are MGHRA and YSYEKL. The immunoSEQ v3 hsTCRB kit was used to amplify TCR beta CDR3 regions from genomic DNA through bias-controlled multiplex PCR. TCR libraries were sequenced on an Illumina NextSeq 500 to some 2 million read pairs for survey level or 5-6 million for deep level. The authors' analysis ran thus. Clonality was reported by immunoSEQ Analyzer software, which also assigned V, D and J genes and filtered out non-productive sequences. Repertoires were compared using productive Simpson clonality and Morisita overlap index of productive TRB rearrangements between infused TIL and blood. The absolute count of a clonotype in blood was estimated by multiplying the lymphocyte count by the CD3+ fraction and by the productive frequency of the clone. What TCRdb holds here is the immuneACCESS table cut down to in-frame rearrangements. Part of the clones is not present; checked against another copy, under half of the missing clones reflect an unresolved V gene, and the others are unexplained. Clone size and V and J calls were adopted from that table, with D and trimming inferred from the DNA. In this sample the table shows fewer than 25,000 clones, just over 70% of which occur a single time. Roughly 1.8% of the sample rests with the top ten.

The label giving this sample's time point can be read as: pre-treatment sample, taken before nivolumab and TIL therapy. Adults with stage 4 NSCLC were enrolled in a dual-center phase I trial from October 2017 to January 2020. The samples were drawn from an open-label, single-arm phase I trial testing tumor-infiltrating lymphocyte therapy combined with nivolumab in advanced non-small cell lung cancer. Mononuclear cells from blood collected in EDTA tubes were isolated on a Ficoll gradient and snap-frozen as pellets, and DNA was then extracted using a Qiagen mini-prep kit. This TCR was recovered from a person aged 25-85 years with non-small cell lung cancer. The chain links TRBV4-1 with TRBJ2-1; 10 nucleotides in the junction match TRBD2. Sample: blood, taken at baseline. The CDR3 has the sequence CASSQDPSGSLALNNEQFF. The DNA reads as follows: TGCGCCAGCAGCCAAGATCCTAGCGGGAGCCTCGCCCTAAACAATGAGCAGTTCTTC.